Described below is a single T cell receptor (beta chain) sequence and its context. What it binds is unknown. Germline V gene lookup returns CDR1 SGHDT and CDR2 YYEEEE. This CDR3 spans 13 amino acids. Libraries were UMI-labeled 5' RACE TRB cDNA. One entry per CDR3 protein, without DNA, is what TCRdb gives after re-calling the 5' RACE reads. The sample features about 60,000 distinct CDR3 sequences, with approximately 0.8% in its top ten. The authors gated naive CD8+ T cells as CD45RO-CCR7+CD27+CD95-. These data come from a study of CXCR3-negative and CXCR3-positive naive CD8 T cells. Study findings and constraints: CXCR3-positive naive cells carried more hydrophobic TRB CDR3s than CXCR3-negative ones.

The TCR sequence derives from a human donor in good health. Some clones in this sample may be carry-over from other donors' samples. Specimen: naive CXCR3+ CD8+ T cells from blood. Indicated subset: CD45RO-CCR7+CD27+CD95- naive CD8+ T cells expressing CXCR3 (TNR3+). This chain uses TRBV5-6 with TRBJ2-4. The chain's CDR3 is CASSWAEGQDDYF.